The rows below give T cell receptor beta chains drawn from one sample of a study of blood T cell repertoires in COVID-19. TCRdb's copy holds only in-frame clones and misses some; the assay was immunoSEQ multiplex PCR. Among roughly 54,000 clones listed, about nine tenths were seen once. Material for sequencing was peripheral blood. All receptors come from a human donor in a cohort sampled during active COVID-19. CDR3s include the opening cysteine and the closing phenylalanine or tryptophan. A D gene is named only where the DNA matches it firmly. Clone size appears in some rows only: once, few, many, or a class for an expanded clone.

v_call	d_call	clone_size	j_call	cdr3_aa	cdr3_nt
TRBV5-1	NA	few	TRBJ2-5	CASSLGSQETQYF	TGCGCCAGCAGCTTGGGCAGCCAAGAGACCCAGTACTTC
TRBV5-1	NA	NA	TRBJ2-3	CASSSWTATDTQYF	TGCGCCAGCAGCTCTTGGACAGCCACAGATACGCAGTATTTT
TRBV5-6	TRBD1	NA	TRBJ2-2	CASSLGQGAAGELFF	TGTGCCAGCAGCTTGGGACAGGGGGCCGCCGGGGAGCTGTTTTTT
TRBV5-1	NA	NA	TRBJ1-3	CASSLPRSGSGNTIYF	TGCGCCAGCAGCCTTCCGAGGTCGGGCTCTGGAAACACCATATATTTT
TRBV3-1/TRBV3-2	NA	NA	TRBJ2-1	CASSIGTPGDEQFF	TGTGCCAGCAGCATAGGGACCCCGGGGGATGAGCAGTTCTTC
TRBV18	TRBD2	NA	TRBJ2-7	CASSRTSGGGEQYF	TGTGCCAGCTCTCGGACTAGCGGGGGGGGTGAGCAGTACTTC
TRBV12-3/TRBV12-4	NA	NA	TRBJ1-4	CASSSSAGKLFF	TGTGCCAGCAGTTCCAGCGCTGGAAAACTGTTTTTT
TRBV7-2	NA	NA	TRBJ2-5	CASSSGTRSETQYF	TGTGCCAGCAGCTCGGGGACAAGGTCGGAGACCCAGTACTTC
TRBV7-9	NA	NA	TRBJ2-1	CASSLAAVNEQFF	TGTGCCAGCAGCTTAGCGGCAGTTAATGAGCAGTTCTTC
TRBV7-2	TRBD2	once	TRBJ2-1	CASSRTSGNYNEQFF	TGTGCCAGCAGCAGGACTAGCGGAAATTACAATGAGCAGTTCTTC
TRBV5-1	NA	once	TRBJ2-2	CASSLSGGDTGELFF	TGCGCCAGCAGCTTGAGTGGCGGAGACACCGGGGAGCTGTTTTTT
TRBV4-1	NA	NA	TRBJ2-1	CASSQGWRTGNYNEQFF	TGCGCCAGCAGCCAAGGTTGGCGCACAGGCAACTACAATGAGCAGTTCTTC
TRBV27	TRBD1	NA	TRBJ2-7	CASTPFGTGIHEQYF	TGTGCCAGCACCCCTTTTGGGACAGGGATCCACGAGCAGTACTTC
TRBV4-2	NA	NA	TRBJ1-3	CASSQDPSGNTIYF	TGTGCCAGCAGCCAAGACCCCAGTGGAAACACCATATATTTT
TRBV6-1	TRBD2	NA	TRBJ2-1	CASSEAVRLAGNNEQFF	TGTGCCAGCAGTGAAGCAGTTCGACTAGCGGGTAACAATGAGCAGTTCTTC
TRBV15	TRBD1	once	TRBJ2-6	CATSVRQGSGANVLTF	TGTGCCACCAGCGTACGACAGGGGTCAGGGGCCAACGTCCTGACTTTC
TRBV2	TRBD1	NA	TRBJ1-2	CASSRDRGSYGYTF	TGTGCCAGCAGCCGGGACAGGGGTTCTTATGGCTACACCTTC
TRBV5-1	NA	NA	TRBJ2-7	CASSLGAGYYEQYF	TGCGCCAGCAGCTTGGGTGCAGGGTACTACGAGCAGTACTTC
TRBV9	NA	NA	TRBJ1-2	CASGRDYGYTF	TGTGCCAGCGGGCGGGACTATGGCTACACCTTC
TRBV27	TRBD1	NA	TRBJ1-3	CASSLVPRQGSTIYF	TGTGCCAGCAGTTTGGTCCCACGACAGGGGAGCACCATATATTTT
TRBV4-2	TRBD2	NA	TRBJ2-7	CASSLAGEAYEQYF	TGTGCCAGCAGCCTAGCGGGAGAAGCCTACGAGCAGTACTTC
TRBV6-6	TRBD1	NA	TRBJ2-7	CASSLTPTGGYEQYF	TGTGCCAGCAGTCTGACTCCGACAGGGGGCTACGAGCAGTACTTC
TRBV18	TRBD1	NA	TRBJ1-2	CASSPLEGQGADGYTF	TGTGCCAGCTCACCTCTTGAGGGACAGGGGGCGGATGGCTACACCTTC
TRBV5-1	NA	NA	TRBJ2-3	CASSRFEDTQYF	TGCGCCAGCAGCCGGTTTGAAGATACGCAGTATTTT
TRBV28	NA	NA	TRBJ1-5	CASSWTASNQPQHF	TGTGCCAGCAGTTGGACAGCTAGCAATCAGCCCCAGCATTTT
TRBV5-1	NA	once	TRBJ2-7	CASSLGGRFLGEQYF	TGCGCCAGCAGCTTGGGGGGGCGATTCCTCGGCGAGCAGTACTTC